The rows below give T cell receptor beta chains drawn from one sample of a study of cytotoxic CD8 clonotypes in ibrutinib-treated CLL. Profiling relied on immunoSEQ multiplex PCR, and the TCRdb table lists in-frame clones only, not all of them. The table includes roughly 47,000 clones, approximately 50% detected once. The sequenced sample was PBMCs, obtained after 12 months of ibrutinib treatment. The receptors originated from a human donor with chronic lymphocytic leukemia. The CDR3 runs from the conserved cysteine through the conserved F or W. A D gene is named only where the DNA matches it firmly. Size values are once, few and many counts, or a class for expanded clones, and some rows have none.

CDR3 DNA	CDR3 protein	clone size	V gene	J gene	D gene
TGTGCCAGCAGCTTAGACAGGACTGTCCACGAGCAGTACTTC	CASSLDRTVHEQYF	few	TRBV7-6	TRBJ2-7	.
TGCAGCGTCCGAAGCGGGAGTCGCGCAGATACGCAGTATTTT	CSVRSGSRADTQYF	.	TRBV29-1	TRBJ2-3	TRBD2
TGTGCCAGCAGCTTGGGAGCGGATACTGAAGCTTTCTTT	CASSLGADTEAFF	.	TRBV5-6	TRBJ1-1	.
TGTGCCAGCAGCTTAGAGGTGAGTGAGCAGTTCTTC	CASSLEVSEQFF	.	TRBV7-2	TRBJ2-1	.
TGTGCCAGCAGCCCGTTAGAAGATTTAGCGGGGCCTAATGAGCAGTTCTTC	CASSPLEDLAGPNEQFF	.	TRBV7-9	TRBJ2-1	TRBD2
TGTGCCACCAAACTACGACAGGGGAATAATTCACCCCTCCACTTT	CATKLRQGNNSPLHF	.	TRBV2	TRBJ1-6	TRBD1
TGTGCCAGCAGCTGGGACTTGAGCTCCTACAATGAGCAGTTCTTC	CASSWDLSSYNEQFF	.	TRBV5-6	TRBJ2-1	.
TGTGCCAGCACCCCATCTGAGCGCGGCTACACCTTC	CASTPSERGYTF	.	TRBV6-6	TRBJ1-2	.
TGCGCCAGCAGCCGAGGGGCAGGCGTCTCAGAGCAGTACTTC	CASSRGAGVSEQYF	.	TRBV4-1	TRBJ2-7	.
TGTGCCAGCACAATTTCCCGGGACGGTAATTCACCCCTCCACTTT	CASTISRDGNSPLHF	few	TRBV4-2	TRBJ1-6	.
TGTGCCAGCAGCCCCGGGCTCGGACAGGGGGCCTACGAGCAGTACTTC	CASSPGLGQGAYEQYF	few	TRBV7-2	TRBJ2-7	TRBD1
TGTGCCAGCAGTGCTGACAGGAACTATGGCTACACCTTC	CASSADRNYGYTF	.	TRBV27	TRBJ1-2	.
TGTGCCTGGAACGGGGCAGGGGGCACTGAAGCTTTCTTT	CAWNGAGGTEAFF	.	TRBV30	TRBJ1-1	TRBD1
TGTGCCAGCAGCCCAACGCAGCGTTATGGCTACACCTTC	CASSPTQRYGYTF	.	TRBV28	TRBJ1-2	.
TGCGCCAGCAGCTTGGAAGTCAGTTATGGCTACACCTTC	CASSLEVSYGYTF	.	TRBV5-1	TRBJ1-2	.
TGTGCCAGCGCCTCAGAAGAGACCCAGTACTTC	CASASEETQYF	.	TRBV2	TRBJ2-5	.
TGTGCCAGTAGTCGCCGGGACGGTAATAATTCACCCCTCCACTTT	CASSRRDGNNSPLHF	few	TRBV19	TRBJ1-6	.
TGTGCCAGCAGCTTAAATAATTCACCCCTCCACTTT	CASSLNNSPLHF	.	TRBV7-2	TRBJ1-6	.